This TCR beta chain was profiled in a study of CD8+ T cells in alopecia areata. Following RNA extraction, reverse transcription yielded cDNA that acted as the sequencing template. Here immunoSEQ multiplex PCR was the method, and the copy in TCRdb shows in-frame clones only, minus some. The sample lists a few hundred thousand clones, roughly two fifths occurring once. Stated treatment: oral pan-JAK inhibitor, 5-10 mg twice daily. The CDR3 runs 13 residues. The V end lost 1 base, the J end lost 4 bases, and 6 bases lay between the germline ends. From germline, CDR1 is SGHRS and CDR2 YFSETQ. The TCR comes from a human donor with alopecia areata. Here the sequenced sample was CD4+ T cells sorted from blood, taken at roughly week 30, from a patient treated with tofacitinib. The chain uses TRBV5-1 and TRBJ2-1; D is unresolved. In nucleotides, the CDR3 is TGCGCCAGCAGCTTGTCTGCTTACAATGAGCAGTTCTTC. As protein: CASSLSAYNEQFF.